The clone carrying this T cell receptor beta chain was picked up one time. Its matching antigen is unknown. This entry belongs to a study of cytomegalovirus exposure and HLA in healthy donors. With 60 Vbeta and 13 Jbeta primers, the PCR was carried out. Produced via immunoSEQ multiplex PCR; TCRdb's table is partial and in-frame only. The sample lists 150,000 to 200,000 clones; roughly four fifths were seen once. Points from the study as a whole: Clonal expansion was found to be greater in HLA-associated TCR beta chains than in equally common others in a later analysis.

Germline V CDR1 and CDR2: MGHRA, YSYEKL. The CDR3 contains 16 residues. The V end lost 0 bases, the J end lost 2 bases, and 13 bases lay between the germline ends. The gene calls are TRBV4-1 and TRBJ2-5; tentative D call: TRBD2 (6 bases). The TCR sequence derives from a woman in her thirties or forties in good health and CMV-seronegative. The sequencing input was PBMCs. The CDR3 sequence: CASSQDPPGVQETQYF. The CDR3 DNA reads TGCGCCAGCAGCCAAGACCCTCCGGGAGTGCAAGAGACCCAGTACTTC.